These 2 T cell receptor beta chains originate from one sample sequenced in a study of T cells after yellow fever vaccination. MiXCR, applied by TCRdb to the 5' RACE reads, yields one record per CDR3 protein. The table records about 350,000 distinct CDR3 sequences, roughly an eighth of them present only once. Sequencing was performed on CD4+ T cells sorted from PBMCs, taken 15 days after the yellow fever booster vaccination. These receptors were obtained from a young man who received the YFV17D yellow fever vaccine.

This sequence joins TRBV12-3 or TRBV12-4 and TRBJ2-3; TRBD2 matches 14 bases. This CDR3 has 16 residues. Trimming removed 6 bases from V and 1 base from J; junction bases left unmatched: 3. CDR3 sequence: CASSKGLAGGTDTQYF. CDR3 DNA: TGTGCCAGCAGCAAGGGACTAGCGGGGGGCACAGATACGCAGTATTTT.

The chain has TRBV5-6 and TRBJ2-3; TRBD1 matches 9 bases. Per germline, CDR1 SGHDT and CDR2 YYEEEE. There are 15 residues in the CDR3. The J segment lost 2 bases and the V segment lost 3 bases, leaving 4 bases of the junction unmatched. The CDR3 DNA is TGTGCCAGCAGCTACTGGGACAGGGCCACAGATACGCAGTATTTT. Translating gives CASSYWDRATDTQYF.